This TCR beta chain was identified in a study of prognosis after radiotherapy for stage I lung cancer. Genomic DNA was the source, and TCR beta CDR3 was amplified from it by two-round multiplex PCR. First-round PCR used primers specific to each TRBV and TRBJ gene. TCRdb independently ran MiXCR on the multiplex PCR reads; one entry per CDR3 protein. The profile shows roughly 26,000 distinct CDR3 sequences, 25% to 35% of them singletons. Regarding the study as a whole: In patients with versus without metastases, TRBV and TRBJ gene usage reportedly differed. Patients given stereotactic body radiation therapy showed fewer unique TCR clones afterward, median about 10,000 versus 6,900.

The length of the CDR3 is 15 residues. V was shortened by 1 base and J by 4 bases, with 10 bases between the two germline ends. Points on this clonotype: Its antigen is still unknown. A read error is possible here, since a much larger clone lies one base away.

Material: PBMCs, obtained before or after stereotactic body radiation therapy (not recorded which). The clonotype was recovered from a donor over 45 with non-small cell lung cancer. The chain is built from TRBV12-3 or TRBV12-4 and TRBJ1-4, with D maybe TRBD1 (5 bases). CDR3 protein: CASSLDRGSNEKLFF. The CDR3 DNA reads as TGTGCCAGCAGTTTAGATCGGGGGAGTAATGAAAAACTGTTTTTT.